This T cell receptor beta chain stems from a study of technical replicates of blood from a few donors. Sequencing used immunoSEQ multiplex PCR; TCRdb keeps in-frame clones, though not all of them. The sample shows roughly 12,000 clones, 94% of them seen only once. Per germline, CDR1 SGHDT and CDR2 YYEEEE. CDR3 size: 13 residues. Germline trimming cut 4 bases from V and 8 bases from J; bases unmatched to any gene: 7. Material for sequencing was PBMCs. This clonotype was sampled from a human donor in good health. This chain connects TRBV5-6 to TRBJ1-2, with 8 bases that match TRBD1. The CDR3, as DNA: TGTGCCAGCAGCGCCGGACAGGGCGGGGGCTACACCTTC. Amino acid sequence: CASSAGQGGGYTF.